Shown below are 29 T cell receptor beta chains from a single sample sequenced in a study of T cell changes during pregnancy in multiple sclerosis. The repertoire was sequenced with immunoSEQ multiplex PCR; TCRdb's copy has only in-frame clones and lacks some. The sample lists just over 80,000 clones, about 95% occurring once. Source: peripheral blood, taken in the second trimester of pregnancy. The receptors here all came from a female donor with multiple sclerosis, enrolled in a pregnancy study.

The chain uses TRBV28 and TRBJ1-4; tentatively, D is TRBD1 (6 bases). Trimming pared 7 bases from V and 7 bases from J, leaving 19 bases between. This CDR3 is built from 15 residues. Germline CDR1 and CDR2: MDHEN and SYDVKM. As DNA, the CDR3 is TGTGCCAGCATTGGAGGTTCAGGGGAAGGTGAAAAACTGTTTTTT. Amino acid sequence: CASIGGSGEGEKLFF.

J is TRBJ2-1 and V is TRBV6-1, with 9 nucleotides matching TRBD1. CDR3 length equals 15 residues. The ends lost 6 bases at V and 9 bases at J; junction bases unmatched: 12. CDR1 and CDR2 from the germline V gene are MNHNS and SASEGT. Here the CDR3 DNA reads TGTGCCAGCAGGGACTGGGACAGGGAGGACGGTGAGCAGTTCTTC. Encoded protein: CASRDWDREDGEQFF.

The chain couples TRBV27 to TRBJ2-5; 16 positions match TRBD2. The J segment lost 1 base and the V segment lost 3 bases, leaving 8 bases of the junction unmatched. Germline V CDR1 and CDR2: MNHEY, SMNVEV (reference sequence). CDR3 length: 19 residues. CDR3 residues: CASSLYPGTSGRAQETQYF. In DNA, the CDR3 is TGTGCCAGCAGTTTGTACCCCGGGACTAGCGGGAGGGCCCAAGAGACCCAGTACTTC.

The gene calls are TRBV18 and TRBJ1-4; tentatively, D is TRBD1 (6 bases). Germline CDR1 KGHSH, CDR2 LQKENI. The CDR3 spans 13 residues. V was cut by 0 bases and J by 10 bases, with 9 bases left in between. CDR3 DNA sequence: TGTGCCAGCTCACCACCGGGAGGGGGAAAACTGTTTTTT. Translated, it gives CASSPPGGGKLFF.

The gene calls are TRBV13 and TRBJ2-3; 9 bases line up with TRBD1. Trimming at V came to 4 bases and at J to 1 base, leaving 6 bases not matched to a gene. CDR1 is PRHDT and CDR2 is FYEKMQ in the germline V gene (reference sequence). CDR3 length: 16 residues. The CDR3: CASSSRDRVGTDTQYF. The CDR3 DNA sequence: TGTGCCAGCAGCTCCCGGGACAGGGTTGGCACAGATACGCAGTATTTT.

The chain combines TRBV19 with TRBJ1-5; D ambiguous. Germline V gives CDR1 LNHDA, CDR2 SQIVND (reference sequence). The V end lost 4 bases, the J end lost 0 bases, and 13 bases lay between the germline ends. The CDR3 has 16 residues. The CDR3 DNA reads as TGTGCCAGTAGTAACCTCAGACTTCTTAGCAATCAGCCCCAGCATTTT. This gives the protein CASSNLRLLSNQPQHF.

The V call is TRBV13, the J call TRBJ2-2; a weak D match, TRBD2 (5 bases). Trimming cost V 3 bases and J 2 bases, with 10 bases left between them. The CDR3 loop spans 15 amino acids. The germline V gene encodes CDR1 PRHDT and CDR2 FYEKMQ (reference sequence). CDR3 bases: TGTGCCAGCAGCTTGAGGGAGACCAACACCGGGGAGCTGTTTTTT. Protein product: CASSLRETNTGELFF.

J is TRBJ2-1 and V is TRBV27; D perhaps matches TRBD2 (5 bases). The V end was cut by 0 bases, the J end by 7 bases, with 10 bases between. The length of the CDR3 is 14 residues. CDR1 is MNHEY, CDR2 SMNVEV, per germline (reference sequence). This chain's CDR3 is CASSLSASMNEQFF. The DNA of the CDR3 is TGTGCCAGCAGTTTATCGGCTAGCATGAATGAGCAGTTCTTC.

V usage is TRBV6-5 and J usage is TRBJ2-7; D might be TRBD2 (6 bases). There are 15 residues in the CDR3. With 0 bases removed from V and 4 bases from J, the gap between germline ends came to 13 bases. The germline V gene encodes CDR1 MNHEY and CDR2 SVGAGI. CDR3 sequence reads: CASSYSGTSIYEQYF. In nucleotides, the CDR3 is TGTGCCAGCAGTTACTCGGGGACTTCAATTTACGAGCAGTACTTC.

The CDR3 DNA sequence: TGTGCCAGCAGTTTTTTCCCAGGGGGTAGCAATCAGCCCCAGCATTTT. It encodes CASSFFPGGSNQPQHF. The chain has TRBV28 and TRBJ1-5; TRBD1 matches 7 bases. Germline V gene sequence: CDR1 MDHEN, CDR2 SYDVKM. V was pared by 3 bases and J by 0 bases, with 5 bases of the junction left unmatched. The CDR3 loop spans 16 amino acids.

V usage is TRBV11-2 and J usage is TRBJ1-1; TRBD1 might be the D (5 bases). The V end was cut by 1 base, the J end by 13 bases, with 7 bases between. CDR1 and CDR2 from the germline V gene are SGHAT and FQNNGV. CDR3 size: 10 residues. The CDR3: CASSLGGVFF. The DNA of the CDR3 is TGTGCCAGCAGCTTAGGGGGGGTTTTCTTT.

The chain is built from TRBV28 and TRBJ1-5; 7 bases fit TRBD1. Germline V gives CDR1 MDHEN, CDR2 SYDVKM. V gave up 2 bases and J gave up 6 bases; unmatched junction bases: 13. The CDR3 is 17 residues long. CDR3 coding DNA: TGTGCCAGCAGTTTACGATTTAACAGGGGTGGTAGTCAGCCCCAGCATTTT. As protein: CASSLRFNRGGSQPQHF.

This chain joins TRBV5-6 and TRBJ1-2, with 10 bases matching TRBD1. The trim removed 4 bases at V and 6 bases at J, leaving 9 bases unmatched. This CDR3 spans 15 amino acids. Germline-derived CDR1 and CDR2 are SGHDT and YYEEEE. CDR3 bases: TGTGCCAGCAGCCCCCGACAGGGGGCGAGGGATGGCTACACCTTC. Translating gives CASSPRQGARDGYTF.

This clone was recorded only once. The CDR3 DNA reads TGTGCCAGCAGCAAAAGTGGCACTAGGGGGACAGGTCTTTACGAGCAGTACTTC. Amino acid sequence: CASSKSGTRGTGLYEQYF. The chain combines TRBV21-1 with TRBJ2-7; the table gives TRBD1 as D, unverified against the DNA. TRBV21-1 is marked as a pseudogene. CDR3 length equals 18 residues.

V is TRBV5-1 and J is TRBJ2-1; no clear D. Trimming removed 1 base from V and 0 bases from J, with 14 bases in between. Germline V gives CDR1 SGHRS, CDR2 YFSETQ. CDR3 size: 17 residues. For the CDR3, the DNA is TGCGCCAGCAGCTTGATTGGTGGGCCTATCTCCTACAATGAGCAGTTCTTC. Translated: CASSLIGGPISYNEQFF.

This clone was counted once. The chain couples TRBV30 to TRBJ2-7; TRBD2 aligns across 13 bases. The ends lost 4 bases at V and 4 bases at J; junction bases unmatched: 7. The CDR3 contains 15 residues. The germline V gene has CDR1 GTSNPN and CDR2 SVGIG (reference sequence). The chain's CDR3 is CAWTLGTSGTYEQYF. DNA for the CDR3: TGTGCCTGGACCCTCGGGACTAGCGGGACTTACGAGCAGTACTTC.

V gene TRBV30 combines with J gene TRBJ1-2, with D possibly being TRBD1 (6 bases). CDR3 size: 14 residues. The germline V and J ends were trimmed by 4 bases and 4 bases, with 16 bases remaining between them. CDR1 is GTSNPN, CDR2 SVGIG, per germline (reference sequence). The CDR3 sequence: CAWNGPGGGYGYTF. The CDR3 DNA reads TGTGCCTGGAACGGACCGGGGGGCGGCTATGGCTACACCTTC.

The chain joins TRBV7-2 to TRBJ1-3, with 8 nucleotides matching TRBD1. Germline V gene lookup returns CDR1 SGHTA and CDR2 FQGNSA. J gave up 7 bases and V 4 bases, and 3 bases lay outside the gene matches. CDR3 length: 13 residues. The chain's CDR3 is CASSYGQGNTIYF. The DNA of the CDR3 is TGTGCCAGCAGCTACGGACAGGGTAACACCATATATTTT. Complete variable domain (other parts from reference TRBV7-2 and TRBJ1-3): GAGVSQSPSNKVTEKGKDVELRCDPISGHTALYWYRQSLGQGLEFLIYFQGNSAPDKSGLPSDRFSAERTGGSVSTLTIQRTQQEDSAVYLCASSYGQGNTIYFGEGSWLTVV.

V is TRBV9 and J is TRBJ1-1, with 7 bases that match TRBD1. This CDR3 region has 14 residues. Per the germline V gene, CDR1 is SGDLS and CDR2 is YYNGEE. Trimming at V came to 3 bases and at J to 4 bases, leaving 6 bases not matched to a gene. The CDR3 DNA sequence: TGTGCCAGCAGCGGTGGAAACAGGGGCACTGAAGCTTTCTTT. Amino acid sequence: CASSGGNRGTEAFF.

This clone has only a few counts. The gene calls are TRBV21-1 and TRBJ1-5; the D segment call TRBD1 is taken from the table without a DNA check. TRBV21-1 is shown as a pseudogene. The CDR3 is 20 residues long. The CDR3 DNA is TGTGCCAGCAGCAAGCGCGACGGGACAGGCTATTCTACGTGGAATCAGCCCCAGCATTTT. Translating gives CASSKRDGTGYSTWNQPQHF.

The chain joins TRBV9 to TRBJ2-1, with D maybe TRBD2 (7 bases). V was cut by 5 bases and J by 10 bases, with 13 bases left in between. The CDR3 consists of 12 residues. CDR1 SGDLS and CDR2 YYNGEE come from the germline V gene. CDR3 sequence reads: CASRGGGTEQFF. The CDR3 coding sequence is TGTGCCAGCAGGGGGGGAGGGACAGAGCAGTTCTTC.

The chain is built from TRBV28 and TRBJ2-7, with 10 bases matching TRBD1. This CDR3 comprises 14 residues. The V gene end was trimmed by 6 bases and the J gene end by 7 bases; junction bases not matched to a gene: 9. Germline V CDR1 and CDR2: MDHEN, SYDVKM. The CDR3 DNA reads TGTGCCAGCAGGTCGGACAGGGGGTTAGGAGAGCAGTACTTC. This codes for CASRSDRGLGEQYF.

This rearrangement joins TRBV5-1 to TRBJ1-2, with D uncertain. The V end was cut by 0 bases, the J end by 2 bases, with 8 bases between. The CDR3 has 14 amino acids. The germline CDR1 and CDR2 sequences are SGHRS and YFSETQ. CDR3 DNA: TGCGCCAGCAGCTTGGTGGGCAGGAACTATGGCTACACCTTC. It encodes CASSLVGRNYGYTF.

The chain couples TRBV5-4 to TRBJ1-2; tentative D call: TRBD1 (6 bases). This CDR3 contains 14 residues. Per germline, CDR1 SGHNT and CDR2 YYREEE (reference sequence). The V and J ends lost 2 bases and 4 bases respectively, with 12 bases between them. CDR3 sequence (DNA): TGTGCCAGCAGCTTAAGCCCACAGGGCTATGGCTACACCTTC. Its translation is CASSLSPQGYGYTF. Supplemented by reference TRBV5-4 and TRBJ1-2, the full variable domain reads ETGVTQSPTHLIKTRGQQVTLRCSSQSGHNTVSWYQQALGQGPQFIFQYYREEENGRGNFPPRFSGLQFPNYSSELNVNALELDDSALYLCASSLSPQGYGYTFGSGTRLTVV.

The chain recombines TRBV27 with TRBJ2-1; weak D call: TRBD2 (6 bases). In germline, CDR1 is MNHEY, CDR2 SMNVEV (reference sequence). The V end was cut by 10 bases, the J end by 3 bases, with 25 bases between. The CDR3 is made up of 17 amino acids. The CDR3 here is CATLKAPGEDLYNEQFF. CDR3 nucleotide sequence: TGTGCCACCCTTAAAGCTCCGGGGGAGGACCTCTACAATGAGCAGTTCTTC.

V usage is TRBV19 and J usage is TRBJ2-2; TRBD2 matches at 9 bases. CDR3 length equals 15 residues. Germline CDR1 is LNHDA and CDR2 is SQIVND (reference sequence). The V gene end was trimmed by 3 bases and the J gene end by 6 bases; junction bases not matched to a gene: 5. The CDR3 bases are TGTGCCAGTAGTATGGCGGGAGGGAAGGCCGGGGAGCTGTTTTTT. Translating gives CASSMAGGKAGELFF.

In DNA, the CDR3 is TGTGCCAGCAGCCCCCGTCTAGCGGAGGCCACCTACAATGAGCAGTTCTTC. It translates to CASSPRLAEATYNEQFF. The V call is TRBV4-2, the J call TRBJ2-1; 7 nucleotides agree with TRBD2. V was clipped by 4 bases and J by 2 bases; unmatched bases: 11. Germline assignment: CDR1 LGHNA and CDR2 YNFKEQ. The CDR3 runs 17 residues.

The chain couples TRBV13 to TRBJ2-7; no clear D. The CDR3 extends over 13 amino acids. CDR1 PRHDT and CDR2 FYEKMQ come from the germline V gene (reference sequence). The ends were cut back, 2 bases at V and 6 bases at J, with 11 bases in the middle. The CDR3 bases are TGTGCCAGCAGCTTACCGGCTAGTCCCGAGCAGTACTTC. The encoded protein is CASSLPASPEQYF.

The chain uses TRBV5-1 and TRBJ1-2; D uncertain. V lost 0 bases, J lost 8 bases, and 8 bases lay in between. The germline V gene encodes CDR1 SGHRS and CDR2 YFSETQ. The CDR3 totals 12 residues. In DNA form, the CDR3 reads TGCGCCAGCAGCTTGGTTGGAGGGGGCTACACCTTC. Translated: CASSLVGGGYTF. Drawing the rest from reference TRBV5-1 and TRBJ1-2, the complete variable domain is KAGVTQTPRYLIKTRGQQVTLSCSPISGHRSVSWYQQTPGQGLQFLFEYFSETQRNKGNFPGRFSGRQFSNSRSEMNVSTLELGDSALYLCASSLVGGGYTFGSGTRLTVV.